This T cell receptor beta chain was sequenced during a study of cytomegalovirus exposure and HLA in healthy donors. This PCR relied on a set of 60 Vbeta primers and 13 Jbeta primers. The data were produced by immunoSEQ multiplex PCR, yet TCRdb's version contains in-frame clones alone and is incomplete. The sample yields about 89,000 clones, 76% seen once. V gave up 3 bases and J gave up 4 bases, with 13 bases separating them. This CDR3 region has 15 residues. The germline V gene encodes CDR1 MDHEN and CDR2 SYDVKM. The receptor's source is a male donor in good health and CMV-seronegative. Source material: PBMCs. The chain uses TRBV28 and TRBJ1-3; D not resolved. CDR3 amino acids: CASSFRALGGNTIYF. Written as DNA, the CDR3 is TGTGCCAGCAGTTTCAGAGCCCTAGGCGGAAACACCATATATTTT.